This T cell receptor beta chain was captured by sequencing in a study of T-cell reconstitution after alpha-beta-depleted transplantation in children. TCRbeta library preparation incorporated unique molecular identifiers. TCRdb re-called the PCR reads through MiXCR, storing one row per CDR3 protein. The top ten clones hold around 35% of a sample with roughly 120,000 distinct CDR3 sequences, about 9.4% of them seen once. Whole-study findings and limits: The authors attributed T-cell counts and diversity one year after transplant mostly to newly produced T cells. In some patients, recipient T cells and intrathymic progenitors surviving conditioning explained high day-60 diversity. The origin of alpha-beta T cells about two months after transplant was reportedly several hundred expanded graft clones.

CDR3 length: 13 amino acids. The V end lost 0 bases, the J end lost 8 bases, and 9 bases lay between the germline ends. The germline CDR1 and CDR2 sequences are LGHDT and YNNKEL (reference sequence). Comments on this clonotype: What it binds is unknown.

Sequenced material: PBMCs, taken before TCRalphabeta/CD19-depleted stem cell transplant. The rearrangement links TRBV3-1 to TRBJ2-3; D remains unclear. The TCR originated in a boy aged 2 to 9 with acute lymphoblastic leukemia, due to receive a stem cell transplant. CDR3 nucleotides: TGTGCCAGCAGCCAAGAGGTAGAGGTTACGCAGTATTTT. Its translation is CASSQEVEVTQYF.